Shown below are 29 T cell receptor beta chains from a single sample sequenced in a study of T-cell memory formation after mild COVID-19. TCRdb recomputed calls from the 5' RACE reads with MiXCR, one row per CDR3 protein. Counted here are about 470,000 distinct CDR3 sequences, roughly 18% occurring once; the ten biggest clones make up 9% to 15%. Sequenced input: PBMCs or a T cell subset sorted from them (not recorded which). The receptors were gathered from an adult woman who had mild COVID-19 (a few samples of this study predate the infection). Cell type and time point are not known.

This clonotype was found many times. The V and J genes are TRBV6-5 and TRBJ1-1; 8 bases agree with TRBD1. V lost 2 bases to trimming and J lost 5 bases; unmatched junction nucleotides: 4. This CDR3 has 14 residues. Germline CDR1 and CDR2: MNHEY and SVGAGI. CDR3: CASSYLQGVTEAFF. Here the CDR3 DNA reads TGTGCCAGCAGTTACCTACAGGGGGTAACTGAAGCTTTCTTT.

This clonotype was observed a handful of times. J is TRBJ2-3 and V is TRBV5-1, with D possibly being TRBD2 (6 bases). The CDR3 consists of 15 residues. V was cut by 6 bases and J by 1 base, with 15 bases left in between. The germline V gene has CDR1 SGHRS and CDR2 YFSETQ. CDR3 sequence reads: CASIPTWGGTDTQYF. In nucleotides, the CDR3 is TGCGCCAGCATCCCGACTTGGGGGGGCACAGATACGCAGTATTTT.

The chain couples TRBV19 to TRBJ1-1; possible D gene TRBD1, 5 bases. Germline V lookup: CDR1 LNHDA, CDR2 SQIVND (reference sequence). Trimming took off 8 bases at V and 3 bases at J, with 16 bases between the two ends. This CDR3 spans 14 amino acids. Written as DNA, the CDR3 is TGTGCCAGTCTGGACCGGGACTTGGACACTGAAGCTTTCTTT. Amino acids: CASLDRDLDTEAFF.

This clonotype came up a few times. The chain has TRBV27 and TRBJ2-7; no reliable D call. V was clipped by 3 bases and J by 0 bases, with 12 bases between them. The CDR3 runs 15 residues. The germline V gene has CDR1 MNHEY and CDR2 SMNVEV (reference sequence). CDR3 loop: CASSFRAGSSYEQYF. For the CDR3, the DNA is TGTGCCAGCAGTTTTCGGGCAGGAAGCTCCTACGAGCAGTACTTC.

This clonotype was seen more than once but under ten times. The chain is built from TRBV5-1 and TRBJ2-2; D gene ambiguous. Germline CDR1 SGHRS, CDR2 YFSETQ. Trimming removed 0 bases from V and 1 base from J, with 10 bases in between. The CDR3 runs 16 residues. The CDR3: CASSLGSVRNTGELFF. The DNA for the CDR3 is TGCGCCAGCAGCTTGGGGTCCGTAAGGAACACCGGGGAGCTGTTTTTT.

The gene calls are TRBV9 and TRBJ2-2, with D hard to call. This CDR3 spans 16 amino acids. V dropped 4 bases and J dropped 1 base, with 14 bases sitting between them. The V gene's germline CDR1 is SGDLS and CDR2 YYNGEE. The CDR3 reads CASSPDWYLNTGELFF. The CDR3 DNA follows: TGTGCCAGCAGCCCTGACTGGTACTTGAACACCGGGGAGCTGTTTTTT.

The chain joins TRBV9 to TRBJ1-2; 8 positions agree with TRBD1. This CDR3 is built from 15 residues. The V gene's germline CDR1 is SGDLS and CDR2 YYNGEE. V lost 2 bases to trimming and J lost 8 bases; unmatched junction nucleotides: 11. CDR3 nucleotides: TGTGCCAGCAGCGTCGGACAGGGCCTTGGTGAGGGCTACACCTTC. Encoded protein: CASSVGQGLGEGYTF.

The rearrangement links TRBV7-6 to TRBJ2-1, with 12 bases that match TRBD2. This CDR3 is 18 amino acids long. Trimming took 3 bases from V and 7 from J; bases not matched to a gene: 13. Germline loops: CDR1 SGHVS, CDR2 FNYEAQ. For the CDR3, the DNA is TGTGCCAGCAGCTTTCGACTAGCGGGAGTGAGGGACTTGAATGAGCAGTTCTTC. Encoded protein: CASSFRLAGVRDLNEQFF.

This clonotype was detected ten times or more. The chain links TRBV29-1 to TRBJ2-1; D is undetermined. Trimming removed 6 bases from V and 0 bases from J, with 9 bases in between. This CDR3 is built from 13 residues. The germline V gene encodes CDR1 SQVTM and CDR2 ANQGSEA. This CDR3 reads CSVGRGSYNEQFF. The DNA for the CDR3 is TGCAGCGTCGGACGCGGCTCCTACAATGAGCAGTTCTTC.

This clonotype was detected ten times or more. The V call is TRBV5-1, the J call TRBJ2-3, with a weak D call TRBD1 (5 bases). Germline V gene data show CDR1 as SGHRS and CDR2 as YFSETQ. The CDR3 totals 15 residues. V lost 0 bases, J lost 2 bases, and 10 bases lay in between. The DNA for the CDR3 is TGCGCCAGCAGCTTGGCGGCAGGGTACACAGATACGCAGTATTTT. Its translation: CASSLAAGYTDTQYF.

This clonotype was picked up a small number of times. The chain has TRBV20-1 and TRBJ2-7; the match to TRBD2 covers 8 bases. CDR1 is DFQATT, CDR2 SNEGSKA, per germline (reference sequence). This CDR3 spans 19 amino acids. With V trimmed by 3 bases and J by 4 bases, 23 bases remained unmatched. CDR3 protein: CSASTTGPPGLGLSYEQYF. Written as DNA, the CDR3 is TGCAGTGCTAGCACCACAGGGCCTCCGGGACTAGGGCTCTCTTACGAGCAGTACTTC.

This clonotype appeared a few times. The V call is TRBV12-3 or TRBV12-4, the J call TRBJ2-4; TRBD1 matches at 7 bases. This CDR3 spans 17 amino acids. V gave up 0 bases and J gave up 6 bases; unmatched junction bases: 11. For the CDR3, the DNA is TGTGCCAGCAGTTTAGCTTGGGGGCAGGGGGAGTTAAACATTCAGTACTTC. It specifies CASSLAWGQGELNIQYF.

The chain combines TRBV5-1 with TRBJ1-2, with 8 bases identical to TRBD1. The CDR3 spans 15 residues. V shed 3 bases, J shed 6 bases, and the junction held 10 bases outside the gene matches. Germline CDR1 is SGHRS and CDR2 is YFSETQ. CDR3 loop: CASSSTGQGVHGYTF. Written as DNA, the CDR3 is TGCGCCAGCAGCTCCACCGGACAGGGAGTACATGGCTACACCTTC.

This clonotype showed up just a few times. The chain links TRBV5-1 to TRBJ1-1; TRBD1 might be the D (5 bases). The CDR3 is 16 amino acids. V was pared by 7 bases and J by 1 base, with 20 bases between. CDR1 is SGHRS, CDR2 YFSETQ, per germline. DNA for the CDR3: TGCGCCAGCGCGTCCGGAGACAGAAAAAAGAACACTGAAGCTTTCTTT. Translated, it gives CASASGDRKKNTEAFF.

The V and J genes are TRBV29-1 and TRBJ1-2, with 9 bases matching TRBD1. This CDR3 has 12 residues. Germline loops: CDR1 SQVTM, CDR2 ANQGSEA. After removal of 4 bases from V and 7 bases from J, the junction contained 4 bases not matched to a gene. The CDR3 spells CSVATGGSGYTF. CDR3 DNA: TGCAGCGTTGCAACAGGGGGCAGTGGCTACACCTTC.

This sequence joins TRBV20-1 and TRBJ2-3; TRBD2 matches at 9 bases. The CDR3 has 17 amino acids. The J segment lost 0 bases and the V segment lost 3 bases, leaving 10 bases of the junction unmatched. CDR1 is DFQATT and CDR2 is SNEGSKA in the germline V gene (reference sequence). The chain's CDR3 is CSASFSGSVTSTDTQYF. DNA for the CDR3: TGCAGTGCTAGTTTTAGCGGGAGCGTGACTAGCACAGATACGCAGTATTTT.

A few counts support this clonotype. This CDR3 is CASSLRGNTDTQYF. As DNA, the CDR3 is TGTGCCAGCAGCCTCAGGGGTAACACAGATACGCAGTATTTT. J is TRBJ2-3 and V is TRBV7-9, with D perhaps TRBD1 (6 bases). V was cut by 5 bases and J by 2 bases, with 11 bases left in between. The CDR3 loop spans 14 amino acids. Looked up from germline, CDR1 is SEHNR and CDR2 is FQNEAQ (reference sequence).

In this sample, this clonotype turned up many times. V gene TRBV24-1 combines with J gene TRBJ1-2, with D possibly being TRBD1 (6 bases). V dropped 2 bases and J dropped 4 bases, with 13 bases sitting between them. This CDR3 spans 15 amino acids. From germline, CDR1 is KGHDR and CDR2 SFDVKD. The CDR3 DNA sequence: TGTGCCACCAGTGATTCCGGGACATCCCGCTATGGCTACACCTTC. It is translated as CATSDSGTSRYGYTF.

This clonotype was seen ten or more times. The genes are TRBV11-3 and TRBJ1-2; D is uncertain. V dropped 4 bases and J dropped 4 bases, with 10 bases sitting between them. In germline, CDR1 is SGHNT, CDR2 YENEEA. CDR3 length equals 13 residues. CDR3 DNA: TGTGCCAGCAGCTACAAGGCCCTCTATGGCTACACCTTC. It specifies CASSYKALYGYTF.

The CDR3 here is CASSLSYQGGYGYTF. CDR3 nucleotide sequence: TGTGCCAGCAGTTTATCCTATCAGGGGGGCTATGGCTACACCTTC. The chain couples TRBV27 to TRBJ1-2; 7 nucleotides line up with TRBD1. The germline gives CDR1 MNHEY, CDR2 SMNVEV (reference sequence). The CDR3 covers 15 residues. Unmatched junction bases numbered 5, after V lost 0 bases and J lost 4 bases.

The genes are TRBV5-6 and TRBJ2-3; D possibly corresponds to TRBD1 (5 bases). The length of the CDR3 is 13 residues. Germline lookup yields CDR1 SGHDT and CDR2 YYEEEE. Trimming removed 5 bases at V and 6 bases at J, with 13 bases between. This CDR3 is CASSKQGADTQYF. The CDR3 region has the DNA TGTGCCAGCAGTAAGCAAGGGGCGGATACGCAGTATTTT.

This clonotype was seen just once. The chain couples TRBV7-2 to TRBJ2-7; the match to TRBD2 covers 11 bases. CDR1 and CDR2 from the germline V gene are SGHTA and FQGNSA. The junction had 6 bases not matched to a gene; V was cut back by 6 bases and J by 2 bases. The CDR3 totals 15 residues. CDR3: CASSATSGSTYEQYF. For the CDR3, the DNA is TGTGCCAGCAGTGCCACTAGCGGGAGCACCTACGAGCAGTACTTC. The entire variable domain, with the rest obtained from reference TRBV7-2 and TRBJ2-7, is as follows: GAGVSQSPSNKVTEKGKDVELRCDPISGHTALYWYRQSLGQGLEFLIYFQGNSAPDKSGLPSDRFSAERTGGSVSTLTIQRTQQEDSAVYLCASSATSGSTYEQYFGPGTRLTVT.

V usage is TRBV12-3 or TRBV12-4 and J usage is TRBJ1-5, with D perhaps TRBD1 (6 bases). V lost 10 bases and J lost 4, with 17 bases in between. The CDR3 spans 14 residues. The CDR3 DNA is TGTGCCATCCCGGGGGACAATCAGAATCAGCCCCAGCATTTT. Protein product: CAIPGDNQNQPQHF.

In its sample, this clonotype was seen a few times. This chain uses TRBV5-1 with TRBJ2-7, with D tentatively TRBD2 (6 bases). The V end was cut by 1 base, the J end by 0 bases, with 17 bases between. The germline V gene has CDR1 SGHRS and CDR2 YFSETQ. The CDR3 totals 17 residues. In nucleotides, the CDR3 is TGCGCCAGCAGCTTGTGGTCAAGGACCGGGAGCTCCTACGAGCAGTACTTC. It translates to CASSLWSRTGSSYEQYF.

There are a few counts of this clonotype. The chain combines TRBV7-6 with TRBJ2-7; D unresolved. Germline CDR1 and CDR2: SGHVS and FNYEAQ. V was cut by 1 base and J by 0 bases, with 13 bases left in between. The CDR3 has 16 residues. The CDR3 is CASSLDQENPSYEQYF. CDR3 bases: TGTGCCAGCAGCTTAGATCAGGAAAACCCCTCCTACGAGCAGTACTTC.

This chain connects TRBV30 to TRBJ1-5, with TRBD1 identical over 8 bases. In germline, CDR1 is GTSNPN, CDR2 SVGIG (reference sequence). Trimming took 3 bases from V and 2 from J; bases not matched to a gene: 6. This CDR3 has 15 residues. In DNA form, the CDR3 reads TGTGCCTGGAGCCCACAGGGGGGCGGCAATCAGCCCCAGCATTTT. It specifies CAWSPQGGGNQPQHF.

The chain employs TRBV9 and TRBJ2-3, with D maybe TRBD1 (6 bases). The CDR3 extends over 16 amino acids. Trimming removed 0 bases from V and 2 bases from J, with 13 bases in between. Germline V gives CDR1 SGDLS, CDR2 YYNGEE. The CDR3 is CASSVAGTQVTDTQYF. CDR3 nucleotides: TGTGCCAGCAGCGTAGCGGGGACACAGGTCACAGATACGCAGTATTTT.

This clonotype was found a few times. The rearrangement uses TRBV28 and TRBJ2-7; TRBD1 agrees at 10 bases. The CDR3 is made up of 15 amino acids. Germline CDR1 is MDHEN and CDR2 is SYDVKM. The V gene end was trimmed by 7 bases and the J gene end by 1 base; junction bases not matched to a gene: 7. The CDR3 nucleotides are TGTGCCAGCACCACGTTGGGACAGGGGTCCTACGAGCAGTACTTC. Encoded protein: CASTTLGQGSYEQYF.

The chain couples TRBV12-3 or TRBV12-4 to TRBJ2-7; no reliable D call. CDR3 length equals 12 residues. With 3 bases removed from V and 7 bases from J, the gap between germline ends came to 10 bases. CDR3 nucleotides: TGTGCCAGCAGTTTTGGGGTGAGGGAGCAGTACTTC. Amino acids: CASSFGVREQYF.